The rows below give T cell receptor beta chains drawn from one sample of a study of blood T cells in healthy people across ages. TCRdb re-analysed the 5' RACE reads in MiXCR, keeping a single row per CDR3 protein. The sample records roughly 2 million distinct CDR3 sequences, just under 50% being singletons. The specimen sequenced was blood. The receptors here all came from a woman aged 40 to 50 in good health. CDR3s include the opening cysteine and the closing phenylalanine or tryptophan. D genes are given only for firm matches. Size is omitted from some rows. Given values are once, few, many or a class for expanded clones.

D	J	V	size	DNA	CDR3
NA	TRBJ2-5	TRBV4-2	once	TGTGCCAGCAACCAAGATCAACAGGGTAGTGAGACCCAGTACTTC	CASNQDQQGSETQYF
TRBD2	TRBJ2-7	TRBV4-3	NA	TGCGCCAGCAGCCAGGCACTAGCGGGCAACGACGAGCAGTACTTC	CASSQALAGNDEQYF
NA	TRBJ2-5	TRBV10-2	NA	TGCGCCAGCAGTGAGTGGGGGGGGGCCTTTGTGTACTTC	CASSEWGGAFVYF
NA	TRBJ1-1	TRBV10-3	NA	TGTGCCATCAAGGCCCCAGGGCCCAGCACTGAAGCTTTCTTT	CAIKAPGPSTEAFF
NA	TRBJ2-7	TRBV4-2	NA	TGTGCCAGCAGATCCCTAGCCGTCAATGAGCAGTACTTC	CASRSLAVNEQYF
TRBD2	TRBJ2-1	TRBV4-1	once	TGCGCCAGCAGCCAAAATGTCAATCTAGCGGGGGGGCCTTGGTTGTACAATGAGCAGTTCTTC	CASSQNVNLAGGPWLYNEQFF
NA	TRBJ1-2	TRBV25-1	NA	TGTGCCAGCAGTGAAGCAAGGAGGAGTGCTGGCTACACCTTC	CASSEARRSAGYTF
NA	TRBJ2-7	TRBV7-9	NA	TGTGCCAGCACCTCACCTCTCTCAGGTCACTACGAGCAGTACTTC	CASTSPLSGHYEQYF
TRBD2	TRBJ2-1	TRBV28	NA	TGTGCCAGCAGTACTAGCGGGGGCATAGACAATGAGCAGTTCTTC	CASSTSGGIDNEQFF
NA	TRBJ2-5	TRBV3-1	NA	TGTGCCAGCAGCCAAAGTCGGGGGGCCGGACAGACCCAGTACTTC	CASSQSRGAGQTQYF
TRBD2	TRBJ2-3	TRBV20-1	NA	TGCAGTGCTAGAGTGGCGGGGGGAGTAACAGATACGCAGTATTTT	CSARVAGGVTDTQYF
NA	TRBJ1-2	TRBV6-5	few	TGTGCCAGCAGGAAGGACTGGTATGGCTACACCTTC	CASRKDWYGYTF
TRBD2	TRBJ2-1	TRBV29-1	many	TGCAGCCTCGGAGGGACTAGCGGGGGGTCCTACAATGAGCAGTTCTTC	CSLGGTSGGSYNEQFF
NA	TRBJ2-3	TRBV20-1	NA	TGCAGTGGCAGGGTAACAGATACGCAGTATTTT	CSGRVTDTQYF
TRBD1	TRBJ1-5	TRBV12-3/TRBV12-4	NA	TGTGCCAGCAGTTTATGGGGACAGGGTGTCGGCAATCAGCCCCAGCATTTT	CASSLWGQGVGNQPQHF
TRBD2	TRBJ2-1	TRBV7-2	many	TGTGCCAGCAGCTTAGGTAGCGGGGGGGCAAACAATGAGCAGTTCTTC	CASSLGSGGANNEQFF
TRBD2	TRBJ2-7	TRBV5-1	NA	TGCGCCAGCAGCTTGCGCGGCGGACTAGGGCCCGGGAGCGAGCAGTACTTC	CASSLRGGLGPGSEQYF
NA	TRBJ2-3	TRBV12-5	NA	TGTGCTGGTGGTTTGGGTTACCCCGGAGATACGCAGTATTTT	CAGGLGYPGDTQYF
TRBD1	TRBJ2-7	TRBV6-5	NA	TGTGCCAGCAGACTGACAGGGATAGGAGAGCAGTACTTC	CASRLTGIGEQYF
TRBD1	TRBJ2-7	TRBV27	NA	TGTGCCAGCAGTTTAGGGACAGGGGATTACTACGAGCAGTACTTC	CASSLGTGDYYEQYF
TRBD1	TRBJ2-2	TRBV7-9	NA	TGTGCCAGCAGCCTCCACAGGGGCGCCGGCACCGGGGAGCTGTTTTTT	CASSLHRGAGTGELFF
TRBD1	TRBJ1-6	TRBV20-1	NA	TGCAGTGCAAAGGACAGGACCCTCGGGTCACCCCTCCACTTT	CSAKDRTLGSPLHF
TRBD2	TRBJ2-7	TRBV6-1	NA	TGTGCCAGCAGTGCCCTAAGCGGGGGGCTCTCCTACGAGCAGTACTTC	CASSALSGGLSYEQYF
NA	TRBJ2-5	TRBV10-3	NA	TGTGCCATCAGTGAGGGGGGAGGAGAGACCCAGTACTTC	CAISEGGGETQYF
NA	TRBJ2-6	TRBV5-1	NA	TGCGCCAGCAGCTTAGGACATCCCTCTGGGGCCAACGTCCTGACTTTC	CASSLGHPSGANVLTF
NA	TRBJ1-2	TRBV7-2	few	TGTGCCAGCAGCTTAGTTCCCCGAGCTAACTATGGCTACACCTTC	CASSLVPRANYGYTF
TRBD1	TRBJ2-7	TRBV6-2/TRBV6-3	NA	TGTGCCAGCAGTTACTCTCCCGACAGGGGGGACTACTACGAGCAGTACTTC	CASSYSPDRGDYYEQYF
NA	TRBJ1-1	TRBV9	NA	TGTGCCAGCAGCGTAGGGGCGGCAGGGCGGGGGTTGAACACTGAAGCTTTCTTT	CASSVGAAGRGLNTEAFF
TRBD2	TRBJ2-1	TRBV7-9	NA	TGTGCCAGCAGAATAGGACGGGGGGGCTCCAATGAGCAGTTCTTC	CASRIGRGGSNEQFF
NA	TRBJ2-5	TRBV15	NA	TGTGCCACCAGCAGACGGGCAAGTCAAGAGACCCAGTACTTC	CATSRRASQETQYF
NA	TRBJ2-7	TRBV24-1	NA	TGTGCCACCAGTGAGTCGACTGCGGCCTACGAGCAGTACTTC	CATSESTAAYEQYF